Shown below are 14 T cell receptor beta chains from a single sample sequenced in a study of blood T cells in healthy people across ages. A second PCR of 7 to 11 cycles used a sample-barcoded 5' primer and a J-beta primer mix. TCRdb re-called the 5' RACE reads through MiXCR, storing one row per CDR3 protein. This table has 1 million to 1.2 million distinct CDR3 sequences, around two fifths appearing once. The sequencing input was blood. These receptors originate from a man between 18 and 29 years old in good health.

This clonotype was detected only a few times. The V and J genes are TRBV29-1 and TRBJ2-2; D is possibly TRBD1 or TRBD2 (7 bases each). This CDR3 region has 15 residues. The V gene's germline CDR1 is SQVTM and CDR2 ANQGSEA. Trimming removed 3 bases from V and 3 bases from J, with 14 bases in between. CDR3 protein: CSVDDREGYTGELFF. The CDR3 region has the DNA TGCAGCGTTGATGACAGGGAGGGTTACACCGGGGAGCTGTTTTTT.

J is TRBJ2-2 and V is TRBV5-1; 8 positions match TRBD1. This CDR3 has 14 residues. V trimming: 7 bases; J trimming: 5 bases; junction bases outside the gene matches: 7. The germline V gene encodes CDR1 SGHRS and CDR2 YFSETQ. The CDR3 nucleotides are TGCGCCAGCCTCGGGACAGGAGGTACCGGGGAGCTGTTTTTT. Protein sequence: CASLGTGGTGELFF.

This clonotype was recorded many times. This could be a read error, since a much larger clone is one nucleotide away. This rearrangement joins TRBV20-1 to TRBJ2-1, with TRBD1 matching 9 bases. The J call is uncertain, as TRBJ2-7 better fits the DNA end. This CDR3 is built from 17 residues. Germline CDR1 DFQATT, CDR2 SNEGSKA (reference sequence). The CDR3 spells CSAMSPGTGRTYNEQYF. The CDR3 DNA reads as TGCAGTGCTATGTCTCCTGGGACAGGGAGGACCTACAATGAGCAGTACTTC.

This clonotype was detected only a few times. The rearrangement links TRBV6-2 or TRBV6-3 to TRBJ1-5; D remains unclear. Germline lookup yields CDR1 MNHEY and CDR2 SVGEGT. This CDR3 contains 15 residues. Trimming cost V 3 bases and J 0 bases, with 9 bases left between them. CDR3 DNA: TGTGCCAGCAGTTATTGGGCACCTAGCAATCAGCCCCAGCATTTT. Its translation is CASSYWAPSNQPQHF.

The chain is built from TRBV20-1 and TRBJ2-5; TRBD1 agrees at 7 bases. The tail of the sequence fits TRBJ2-7 better, so the J call may be wrong. The CDR3 contains 14 residues. From germline, CDR1 is DFQATT and CDR2 SNEGSKA (reference sequence). CDR3: CSARDRTGTYEQYF. The CDR3 bases are TGCAGTGCTAGAGATCGGACAGGAACTTACGAGCAGTACTTC.

With regard to this clonotype: Sequence at one end of the junction differs from germline and may be a read error. V and J are TRBV6-4 and TRBJ2-1; TRBD2 matches 9 bases. This CDR3 contains 14 residues. CDR1 and CDR2 (germline): MRHNA, SNTAGT. CDR3 coding DNA: TGTGCCAGTAGTGACTCGCGGGGGGGCGATGAGCAGTTCTTC. Its protein product is CASSDSRGGDEQFF.

This clonotype was counted ten times or more. The chain couples TRBV12-3 or TRBV12-4 to TRBJ2-5; TRBD1 agrees at 7 bases. The ends lost 7 bases at V and 3 bases at J; junction bases unmatched: 5. This CDR3 comprises 13 residues. The CDR3 sequence: CASKSGQEETQYF. The CDR3 DNA is TGTGCCAGCAAGTCAGGACAGGAAGAGACCCAGTACTTC.

The CDR3, as DNA: TGTGCCAGCAGTGAAAACAGGATGAACTCCTACAATGAGCAGTTCTTC. This encodes CASSENRMNSYNEQFF. The gene calls are TRBV6-1 and TRBJ2-1, with TRBD1 as a possible D gene (5 bases). The ends were cut back, 2 bases at V and 0 bases at J, with 11 bases in the middle. Germline CDR1 is MNHNS and CDR2 is SASEGT. The CDR3 has 16 residues.

The chain couples TRBV7-2 to TRBJ2-3; TRBD2 might be the D (6 bases). The germline V gene encodes CDR1 SGHTA and CDR2 FQGNSA. This CDR3 has 16 amino acids. Trimming left V 6 bases short and J 1 base short, with 17 bases between. CDR3 bases: TGTGCCAGCAGTTTACTGGGAGGTGCAGGCACAGATACGCAGTATTTT. Its protein is CASSLLGGAGTDTQYF.

A few counts support this clonotype. The chain employs TRBV10-3 and TRBJ2-3; no reliable D call. Germline assignment: CDR1 ENHRY and CDR2 SYGVKD. This CDR3 contains 21 residues. V lost 10 bases and J 0 bases, leaving 35 bases between the germline ends. The CDR3 here is CATSVRGRVPWRRPSTDTQYF. The CDR3 DNA follows: TGTGCCACCTCAGTGAGAGGAAGGGTTCCCTGGCGGAGACCTAGCACAGATACGCAGTATTTT.

As for this clonotype: A much larger clone is a single base away; this may be a read error. V is TRBV29-1 and J is TRBJ2-5, with D tentatively TRBD2 (6 bases). The CDR3 spans 10 residues. From germline, CDR1 is SQVTM and CDR2 ANQGSEA. V dropped 5 bases and J dropped 11 bases, with 12 bases sitting between them. The CDR3 bases are TGCAGCGTTTCGGGGGATGAGCAGTACTTC. It translates to CSVSGDEQYF.

Of note for this clonotype: This clone may be a read error of a much larger clone one base away. This chain links TRBV28 with TRBJ1-2; D may be TRBD1 (6 bases). V was clipped by 5 bases and J by 6 bases, with 16 bases between them. This CDR3 is 14 amino acids long. From germline, CDR1 is MDHEN and CDR2 SYDVKM. The CDR3: CASSVGREGDGYTF. CDR3 DNA sequence: TGTGCCAGCAGTGTAGGGCGAGAGGGGGATGGCTACACCTTC.

Worth noting for this clonotype: This may arise from a read error, as a much more abundant clone is one base away. The chain carries TRBV5-1 and TRBJ2-1, with TRBD2 as a possible D gene (6 bases). This CDR3 is 15 amino acids long. V gave up 3 bases and J gave up 6 bases, with 16 bases separating them. The germline V gene has CDR1 SGHRS and CDR2 YFSETQ. CDR3 DNA sequence: TGCGCCAGCAGCTCCCGGGGGTCTCTCTGCAATGAGCAGTTCTTC. Amino acids: CASSSRGSLCNEQFF.

The chain recombines TRBV20-1 with TRBJ2-1, with TRBD2 identical over 9 bases. The CDR3 has 15 residues. Germline V gene data show CDR1 as DFQATT and CDR2 as SNEGSKA (reference sequence). Trimming at V came to 3 bases and at J to 10 bases, leaving 13 bases not matched to a gene. DNA for the CDR3: TGCAGTGCTAGGGTGTTGGCTAGCGGGGCATCCGAGCAGTTCTTC. Its translation: CSARVLASGASEQFF.